The rows below give T cell receptor beta chains drawn from one sample of a study of cytomegalovirus exposure and HLA in healthy donors. The method was immunoSEQ multiplex PCR; TCRdb's version includes in-frame clones alone and lacks a portion of them. This table holds some 170,000 clones, approximately 78% found once. Sample: PBMCs. These receptors all come from a woman aged 30 to 39 in good health and CMV-seropositive. Each CDR3 is given with its conserved first and last residue. The D gene is left open where the match is weak. Clone sizes are given selectively: once, few, many, or a class where the clone is expanded.

D gene	clone size	J gene	V gene	CDR3 DNA	CDR3 protein
-	-	TRBJ2-5	TRBV5-8	TGTGCCAGCAGTCCCATCCTAGGAGGTGGGACCCAGTACTTC	CASSPILGGGTQYF
TRBD2	-	TRBJ2-5	TRBV7-2	TGTGCCAGCAGCTTCCGGCGGGGGGGCGGAGAGACCCAGTACTTC	CASSFRRGGGETQYF
-	-	TRBJ1-1	TRBV2	TGTGCCAGCCGCGTGAACACTGAAGCTTTCTTT	CASRVNTEAFF
-	-	TRBJ2-3	TRBV9	TGTGCCAGCAGCGTAGTTCCCGCGGGCAGGTTGGATACGCAGTATTTT	CASSVVPAGRLDTQYF
-	-	TRBJ2-5	TRBV4-2	TGTGCCAGCAGCCAAGATGGGCAGATACAAGAGACCCAGTACTTC	CASSQDGQIQETQYF
TRBD1	-	TRBJ1-2	TRBV4-3	TGCGCCAGCAGCCAAGGTACAGGGGCCTACTATGGCTACACCTTC	CASSQGTGAYYGYTF
-	few	TRBJ2-5	TRBV5-1	TGCGCCAGCAGCCGAGACGGGTACCAAGAGACCCAGTACTTC	CASSRDGYQETQYF
-	-	TRBJ1-3	TRBV6-5	TGTGCCAGCCGGCGGGACGTTGGAAACACCATATATTTT	CASRRDVGNTIYF
TRBD2	-	TRBJ2-1	TRBV19	TGTGCCAGTAACCCAGGACTAGCGGGGGGGCGCGCCGGCGATGAGCAGTTCTTC	CASNPGLAGGRAGDEQFF
-	-	TRBJ1-2	TRBV20-1	TGCAGTCCTGACAGCTATGGCTACACCTTC	CSPDSYGYTF
-	-	TRBJ1-2	TRBV11-3	TGTGCCAGCAGCCGGCCACGGCGACTAAGGTATGGCTACACCTTC	CASSRPRRLRYGYTF
-	few	TRBJ2-7	TRBV20-1	TGCAGTGCAACGACTAGTGTCGAGCAGTACTTC	CSATTSVEQYF
TRBD2	-	TRBJ2-2	TRBV7-3	TGTGCCAGCAGCCATAGCGGCGGGGGGCGCCGGGAGCTGTTTTTT	CASSHSGGGRRELFF
TRBD1	-	TRBJ1-2	TRBV28	TGTGCCAGCAGTTTAATGAAGGAGACAGGGCCACGAGACTATGGCTACACCTTC	CASSLMKETGPRDYGYTF
-	-	TRBJ1-1	TRBV29-1	TGCAGCGTTCTAAAGATGAACACTGAAGCTTTCTTT	CSVLKMNTEAFF
-	-	TRBJ1-1	TRBV5-6	TGTGCCAGCAGCTTGGGAGGGTTCCCTGAAGCTTTCTTT	CASSLGGFPEAFF
TRBD1	-	TRBJ2-6	TRBV19	TGTGCCAGTAGTCCGGGACAGGCGGTTAGTGGGGCCAACGTCCTGACTTTC	CASSPGQAVSGANVLTF
-	once	TRBJ1-5	TRBV27	TGTGCCAGCACCACCTTTGTAGGGGCGCGTCAGCCCCAGCATTTT	CASTTFVGARQPQHF
-	-	TRBJ2-7	TRBV2	TGTGCCAGCAGTTTTAGCTCCTACGAGCAGTACTTC	CASSFSSYEQYF
-	-	TRBJ2-3	TRBV27	TGTGCCAGCAGTCCAGTGGGGACTTCCAGCACAGATACGCAGTATTTT	CASSPVGTSSTDTQYF
-	-	TRBJ1-1	TRBV6-5	TGTGCCAGCAACCTAATTGGGAGGGGTACTGAAGCTTTCTTT	CASNLIGRGTEAFF
TRBD1	-	TRBJ1-3	TRBV4-2	TGTGCCAGCAGCCGGGACAGGGGGCTTGGAAACACCATATATTTT	CASSRDRGLGNTIYF
TRBD1	-	TRBJ2-3	TRBV6-4	TGTGCCAGCAGTGTCGGGACAGGGGGCTCGGGTACGCAGTATTTT	CASSVGTGGSGTQYF
-	once	TRBJ1-5	TRBV6-1	TGTGCCAGCAGGGAGATTCAACAGGGGCCCCAGCATTTT	CASREIQQGPQHF
-	-	TRBJ1-2	TRBV7-2	TGTGCCAGCAGCTTAGGACAGGCTAACTATGGCTACACCTTC	CASSLGQANYGYTF
TRBD1	-	TRBJ1-6	TRBV6-5	TGTGCCAGCAGTTTCCAGACAGGGTATAATTCACCCCTCCACTTT	CASSFQTGYNSPLHF
-	-	TRBJ2-7	TRBV2	TGTGCCAGCAGGGAATCGGGGTTCTACGAGCAGTACTTC	CASRESGFYEQYF
TRBD2	-	TRBJ2-3	TRBV18	TGTGCCAGCTCGTCGACTAGCGGAGGAGGAGATACGCAGTATTTT	CASSSTSGGGDTQYF